This record looks at one T cell receptor (beta chain) sequence and its context. Which antigen it targets is not known. Base-call qualities are not available, and no considerably larger clone is one nucleotide away. The data originate from a study of blood T cell repertoires in COVID-19 (TCRdb year 2020). Some background on the complete study: The collaborator samples originated in the United States, Italy and Spain and spanned the acute and convalescent phases of COVID-19. The prospective study material was composed of cDNA or gDNA derived from T cells, B-cell-depleted T cells, or PBMCs. A de-identified subject ID, COVID-19 status, age in years and sex were almost always included in the sample metadata. Deeply sampled blood TCRbeta repertoires from subjects exposed to, actively infected with, or recovered from COVID-19 were included in the dataset. HLA class I and class II types, where available, came from metadata supplied by the sample provider rather than from assay-based typing. The repertoires were released in a freely available public database meant as a resource for research on the immune response to SARS-CoV-2. Samples were obtained from the ongoing ImmuneRACE study (first 160 participants) and from over 1,000 subjects provided by 6 global collaborators. Results and caveats for the whole study, not just this receptor: Clinical and demographic metadata were provided uncurated, with the amount varying by source and participant.

V is clipped by 5 bases and J by 0 bases, and the sequence between their germline boundaries is 13 bases long. The CDR3 runs 15 amino acids, cysteine and phenylalanine included. Of all the DNA, just the CDR3 is kept, 45 bases in frame from base 1. Via the germline V gene, CDR1 is KGHDR and CDR2 SFDVKD. TCRbeta CDR3 regions were amplified from genomic DNA by means of the immunoSEQ Assay, a bias-controlled multiplex PCR. As for the authors' bioinformatics: The number of nucleated cells in each sample was estimated from the amplification of reference gene primers within the assay. To quantify the absolute abundance of each unique TCRbeta CDR3 rearrangement, sequence reads were collapsed and filtered. For each sample, productive Simpson clonality was calculated as the square root of Simpson's diversity index over productive rearrangements. TCRdb took over this immuneACCESS table, retaining in-frame rearrangements with V and J assigned. Such tables are incomplete; in checked studies, under half of the missing clones stem from an unresolved V gene, and the remainder is unexplained. V, J and clone size are those of that table, while D and trimming were read from the DNA. In all, the sample holds roughly 63,000 clones, and more than 80% of those were seen once. The top ten clonotypes cover approximately 1.3% of the sample.

Collaborating institutions collected whole blood in K2EDTA tubes following their own protocols. For TCRbeta analysis, collaborator samples were shipped as frozen whole blood, as isolated PBMCs, or as DNA extracted from either sample type. This TCR was recovered from a man in his sixties with acute or convalescent COVID-19. This receptor chain uses TRBV24-1 and TRBJ2-7, and the D gene may be TRBD1, 6 bases matching. What was sequenced was peripheral blood. The DNA is TGTGCCACCAGTGCCTCGGGACACCTCTCCTACGAGCAGTACTTC. This gives the protein CATSASGHLSYEQYF.